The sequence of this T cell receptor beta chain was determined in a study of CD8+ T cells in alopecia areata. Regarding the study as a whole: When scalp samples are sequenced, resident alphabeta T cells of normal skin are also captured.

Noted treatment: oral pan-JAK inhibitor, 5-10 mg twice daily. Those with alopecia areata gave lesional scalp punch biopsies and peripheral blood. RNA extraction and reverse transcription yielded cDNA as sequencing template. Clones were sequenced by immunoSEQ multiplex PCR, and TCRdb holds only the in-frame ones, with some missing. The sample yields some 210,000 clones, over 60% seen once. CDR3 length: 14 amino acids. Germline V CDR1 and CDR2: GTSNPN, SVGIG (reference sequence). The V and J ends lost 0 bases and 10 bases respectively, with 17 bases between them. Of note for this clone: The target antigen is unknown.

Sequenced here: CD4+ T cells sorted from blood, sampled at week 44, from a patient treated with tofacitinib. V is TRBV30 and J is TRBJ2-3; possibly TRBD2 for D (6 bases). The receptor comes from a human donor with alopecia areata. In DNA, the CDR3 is TGTGCCTGGAGTGTCCCAGGTGGGACGGGGGCGCAGTATTTT. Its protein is CAWSVPGGTGAQYF. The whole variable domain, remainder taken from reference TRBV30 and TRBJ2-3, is SQTIHQWPATLVQPVGSPLSLECTVEGTSNPNLYWYRQAAGRGLQLLFYSVGIGQISSEVPQNLSASRPQDRQFILSSKKLLLSDSGFYLCAWSVPGGTGAQYFGPGTRLTVL.